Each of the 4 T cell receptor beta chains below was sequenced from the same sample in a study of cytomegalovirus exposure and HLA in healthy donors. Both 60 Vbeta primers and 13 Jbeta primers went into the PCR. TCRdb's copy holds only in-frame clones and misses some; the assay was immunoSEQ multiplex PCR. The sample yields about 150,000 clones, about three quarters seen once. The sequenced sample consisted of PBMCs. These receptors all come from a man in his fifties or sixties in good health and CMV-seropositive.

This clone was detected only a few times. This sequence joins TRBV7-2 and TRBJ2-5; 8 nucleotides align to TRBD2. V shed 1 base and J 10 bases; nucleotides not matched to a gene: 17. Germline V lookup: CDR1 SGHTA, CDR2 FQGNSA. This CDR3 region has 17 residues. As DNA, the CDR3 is TGTGCCAGCAGCTTAGAGGGTTTCGGGGGGGGCCTGGTAGACCAGTACTTC. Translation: CASSLEGFGGGLVDQYF.

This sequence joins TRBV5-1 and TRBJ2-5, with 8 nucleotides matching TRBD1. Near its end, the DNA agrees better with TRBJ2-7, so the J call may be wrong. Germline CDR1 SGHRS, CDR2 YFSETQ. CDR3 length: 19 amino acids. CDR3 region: CASSLDGYRGLPDSYEQYF. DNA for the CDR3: TGCGCCAGCAGCTTGGACGGGTACAGGGGGTTACCGGACTCCTACGAGCAGTACTTC.

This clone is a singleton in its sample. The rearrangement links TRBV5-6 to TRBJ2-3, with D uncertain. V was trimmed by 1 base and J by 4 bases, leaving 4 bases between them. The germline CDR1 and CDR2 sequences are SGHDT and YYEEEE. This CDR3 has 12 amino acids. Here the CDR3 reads CASSLSADTQYF. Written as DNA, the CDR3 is TGTGCCAGCAGCTTGTCAGCAGATACGCAGTATTTT. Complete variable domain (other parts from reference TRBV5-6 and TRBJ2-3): DAGVTQSPTHLIKTRGQQVTLRCSPKSGHDTVSWYQQALGQGPQFIFQYYEEEERQRGNFPDRFSGHQFPNYSSELNVNALLLGDSALYLCASSLSADTQYFGPGTRLTVL.

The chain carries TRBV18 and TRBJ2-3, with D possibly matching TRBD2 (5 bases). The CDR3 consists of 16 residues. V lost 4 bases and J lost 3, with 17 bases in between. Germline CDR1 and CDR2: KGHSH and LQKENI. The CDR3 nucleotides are TGTGCCAGCTCACTCTCGCCCTCTCCGGGGACAGATACGCAGTATTTT. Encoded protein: CASSLSPSPGTDTQYF.